The 15 T cell receptor beta chains presented below share a single source sample, sequenced in a study of cytomegalovirus exposure and HLA in healthy donors. With 60 Vbeta and 13 Jbeta primers, the PCR was carried out. The method was immunoSEQ multiplex PCR; TCRdb's version includes in-frame clones alone and lacks a portion of them. The sample lists 95,000 to 150,000 clones, around 77% occurring once. Sequencing was carried out using PBMCs. These receptor sequences come from a man between 18 and 29 years old in good health and CMV-seropositive.

The V call is TRBV15, the J call TRBJ1-4; 9 bases align to TRBD1. Per germline, CDR1 LNHNV and CDR2 YYDKDF (reference sequence). This CDR3 is 15 amino acids long. The junction had 9 bases not matched to a gene; V was cut back by 3 bases and J by 10 bases. This CDR3 reads CATSSRDRVAVKLFF. CDR3 sequence (DNA): TGTGCCACCAGCAGCCGGGACAGGGTAGCGGTAAAACTGTTTTTT.

This chain uses TRBV5-5 with TRBJ1-1, with TRBD1 identical over 11 bases. The CDR3 totals 16 residues. Germline V gene lookup returns CDR1 SGHKS and CDR2 YYEKEE (reference sequence). With 1 base clipped from V and 0 bases from J, the junction kept 2 bases outside the gene matches. Here the CDR3 DNA reads TGTGCCAGCAGCTTGAGGACAGGGGGCCTGAACACTGAAGCTTTCTTT. Protein: CASSLRTGGLNTEAFF. The whole variable domain, remainder taken from reference TRBV5-5 and TRBJ1-1, is DAGVTQSPTHLIKTRGQQVTLRCSPISGHKSVSWYQQVLGQGPQFIFQYYEKEERGRGNFPDRFSARQFPNYSSELNVNALLLGDSALYLCASSLRTGGLNTEAFFGQGTRLTVV.

The V call is TRBV10-2, the J call TRBJ2-7, with a tentative D call TRBD2 (6 bases). Germline CDR1 and CDR2: WSHSY and SAAADI. Trimming removed 4 bases at V and 0 bases at J, with 7 bases between. The CDR3 runs to 13 residues. The CDR3 sequence: CASSAAGSYEQYF. The DNA of the CDR3 is TGCGCCAGCAGTGCAGCGGGCTCCTACGAGCAGTACTTC.

The chain couples TRBV5-4 to TRBJ2-1; D gene uncertain. Germline V lookup: CDR1 SGHNT, CDR2 YYREEE (reference sequence). The germline V and J ends were trimmed by 4 bases and 8 bases, with 19 bases remaining between them. The CDR3 loop spans 15 amino acids. CDR3 in amino acids: CASSLNPLSIHEQFF. CDR3 coding DNA: TGTGCCAGCAGCCTAAACCCTTTATCCATCCATGAGCAGTTCTTC.

The chain has TRBV29-1 and TRBJ1-1; 8 bases agree with TRBD1. This CDR3 has 14 residues. Unmatched junction bases numbered 8, after V lost 7 bases and J lost 1 base. Germline CDR1 and CDR2: SQVTM and ANQGSEA. CDR3 residues: CSAGAGQGNTEAFF. CDR3 nucleotide sequence: TGCAGCGCGGGGGCTGGACAGGGGAACACTGAAGCTTTCTTT.

The V call is TRBV27, the J call TRBJ2-7; 12 bases map to TRBD2. Germline values: CDR1 MNHEY, CDR2 SMNVEV (reference sequence). The trim removed 4 bases at V and 7 bases at J, leaving 8 bases unmatched. The CDR3 totals 15 residues. CDR3 amino acids: CASSSWTSGKGEQYF. Written as DNA, the CDR3 is TGTGCCAGCAGTTCCTGGACTAGCGGGAAAGGTGAGCAGTACTTC.

The V call is TRBV15, the J call TRBJ2-5, with 8 bases fitting TRBD2. Germline CDR1 reads LNHNV; CDR2 reads YYDKDF (reference sequence). V was pared by 1 base and J by 2 bases, with 9 bases of the junction left unmatched. This CDR3 has 17 residues. CDR3 in DNA: TGTGCCACCAGCAGAGGTCTGGCGGGGGGCAAACAAGAGACCCAGTACTTC. It specifies CATSRGLAGGKQETQYF.

The CDR3 is CASSYFGQGAGYTF. In DNA, the CDR3 is TGTGCCAGCAGTTACTTTGGGCAGGGGGCAGGCTACACCTTC. This chain connects TRBV6-5 to TRBJ1-2, with TRBD1 matching 8 bases. This CDR3 has 14 amino acids. Trimming took 1 base from V and 8 from J; bases not matched to a gene: 6. CDR1 and CDR2 (germline): MNHEY, SVGAGI.

The rearrangement joins TRBV6-1 to TRBJ2-5, with a weak D call TRBD2 (6 bases). The CDR3 is 17 residues long. V lost 3 bases and J 1 base, leaving 18 bases between the germline ends. The germline CDR1 and CDR2 sequences are MNHNS and SASEGT. The CDR3 DNA sequence: TGTGCCAGCAGTGATAATTATAGGGACTCCTCCCAAGAGACCCAGTACTTC. Amino acids: CASSDNYRDSSQETQYF.

The rearrangement uses TRBV5-1 and TRBJ2-1, with 9 bases lining up with TRBD2. Per germline, CDR1 SGHRS and CDR2 YFSETQ. J was trimmed by 4 bases and V by 5 bases; bases with no gene match: 7. The CDR3 runs to 15 residues. CDR3 loop: CASRQSLAGYNEQFF. As DNA, the CDR3 is TGCGCCAGCAGGCAATCTCTAGCGGGGTACAATGAGCAGTTCTTC.

This clone was counted a few times. J is TRBJ2-7 and V is TRBV7-6, with 9 bases lining up with TRBD1. CDR3 length: 16 amino acids. Trimming took 7 bases from V and 1 from J; bases not matched to a gene: 11. Germline assignment: CDR1 SGHVS and CDR2 FNYEAQ. CDR3 residues: CASTKTPGTGSYEQYF. The CDR3 region has the DNA TGTGCCAGCACCAAGACTCCCGGGACAGGGTCCTACGAGCAGTACTTC.

This chain links TRBV5-1 with TRBJ1-1; 9 bases fit TRBD1. With 4 bases clipped from V and 5 bases from J, the junction kept 9 bases outside the gene matches. CDR1 and CDR2 (germline): SGHRS, YFSETQ. The CDR3 runs to 15 residues. The CDR3 sequence: CASSTNRGRVTEAFF. In DNA, the CDR3 is TGCGCCAGCAGCACAAACAGGGGGCGCGTTACTGAAGCTTTCTTT.

V and J are TRBV19 and TRBJ2-3, with 9 bases identical to TRBD2. Germline CDR1 is LNHDA and CDR2 is SQIVND (reference sequence). Losses at the gene ends were 7 bases for V and 0 bases for J; bases not matched to a gene: 5. The CDR3 contains 15 residues. The chain's CDR3 is CASTSSGVSTDTQYF. The CDR3 DNA sequence: TGTGCCAGTACTTCTAGCGGGGTTAGCACAGATACGCAGTATTTT.

This clone was picked up a small number of times. The rearrangement links TRBV28 to TRBJ1-6, with D unclear. Germline assignment: CDR1 MDHEN and CDR2 SYDVKM. V was shortened by 5 bases and J by 9 bases, with 8 bases between the two germline ends. The CDR3 covers 12 residues. The CDR3 region has the DNA TGTGCCAGCAGTCCACTAATTTCACCCCTCCACTTT. Protein sequence: CASSPLISPLHF.

The genes are TRBV6-5 and TRBJ1-4; weak D call: TRBD1 (6 bases). This CDR3 is built from 14 residues. From germline, CDR1 is MNHEY and CDR2 SVGAGI. The germline V and J ends were trimmed by 5 bases and 7 bases, with 14 bases remaining between them. The CDR3 region has the DNA TGTGCCAGCAGTGGACCGGGACAATTTGAAAAACTGTTTTTT. It encodes CASSGPGQFEKLFF.